Following are 11 T cell receptor beta chains from one sample sequenced in a study of T cell responses to AZD1222 COVID-19 vaccine (TCRdb year 2021). The sample's time point label, in plain terms: baseline before first vaccination. The library came from the immunoSEQ multiplex PCR assay. This is the immuneACCESS table as TCRdb keeps it, with only in-frame sequences that have V and J called. A part of the clones is gone; compared with another copy, unresolved V genes explain less than half, and the rest is unexplained. The sample has 90,000 to 120,000 clones on record, around 90% of them singletons. The ten largest account for 3.5% to 4.5% of the sample. Here the sequenced sample was peripheral blood, taken on day 0 of AZD1222 vaccination. The receptor set was obtained from an adult in good health.

This chain uses TRBV7-3 with TRBJ2-3, with 7 nucleotides matching TRBD2. Germline values: CDR1 SGHTA, CDR2 FQGTGA. The CDR3 has 15 amino acids. V lost 2 bases and J lost 5; bases outside the gene matches: 7. CDR3 DNA: TGTGCCAGCAGCTTACATTGGGCTAGCGGAGATACGCAGTATTTT. This gives the protein CASSLHWASGDTQYF.

This chain connects TRBV11-2 to TRBJ1-3; D ambiguous. The CDR3 sequence is 17 residues long. In germline, CDR1 is SGHAT, CDR2 FQNNGV. The germline V and J ends were trimmed by 5 bases and 2 bases, with 19 bases remaining between them. Here the CDR3 reads CASSPSPYRGAGNTIYF. The CDR3 region has the DNA TGTGCCAGCAGCCCGTCCCCTTACAGAGGTGCTGGAAACACCATATATTTT.

The chain joins TRBV5-4 to TRBJ2-1, with a possible D match to TRBD2 (5 bases). CDR3 length equals 14 residues. Trimming pared 2 bases from V and 9 bases from J, leaving 15 bases between. The germline CDR1 and CDR2 sequences are SGHNT and YYREEE (reference sequence). The CDR3 nucleotides read TGTGCCAGCAGCTTAGAATCGGGGTTCAGTGAGCAGTTCTTC. Translated: CASSLESGFSEQFF.

V usage is TRBV6-6 and J usage is TRBJ1-4; D is ambiguous. The CDR3 has 12 amino acids. Germline CDR1 is MNHNY and CDR2 is SVGAGI (reference sequence). V gave up 5 bases and J gave up 14 bases, with 15 bases separating them. CDR3 residues: CASSPYKGMLFF. CDR3 DNA: TGTGCCAGCAGTCCTTATAAGGGAATGCTGTTTTTT.

The chain uses TRBV6-2 or TRBV6-3 and TRBJ1-4, with D uncertain. The length of the CDR3 is 15 residues. Trimming cost V 6 bases and J 0 bases, with 11 bases left between them. Per germline, CDR1 MNHEY and CDR2 SVGEGT. CDR3 residues: CASSRPSATNEKLFF. CDR3 DNA sequence: TGTGCCAGCAGCAGACCGAGTGCAACTAATGAAAAACTGTTTTTT.

The chain is built from TRBV3-1 (or the pseudogene TRBV3-2) and TRBJ1-5; no clear D gene. Germline CDR1 is LGHDT and CDR2 is YNNKEL (reference sequence). With 4 bases removed from V and 0 bases from J, the gap between germline ends came to 10 bases. CDR3 length equals 15 residues. The CDR3 sequence is CASSLGSYSNQPQHF. CDR3 in DNA: TGTGCCAGCAGCCTAGGATCCTATAGCAATCAGCCCCAGCATTTT.

The chain joins TRBV29-1 to TRBJ1-2; 8 nucleotides agree with TRBD1. CDR1 and CDR2 (germline): SQVTM, ANQGSEA. The V segment lost 4 bases and the J segment 6 bases; nucleotides outside the gene matches: 4. CDR3 length equals 12 residues. Here the CDR3 reads CSVGTGWDGYTF. As DNA, the CDR3 is TGCAGCGTTGGGACAGGGTGGGATGGCTACACCTTC.

The chain is built from TRBV27 and TRBJ1-5; D ambiguous. The CDR3 runs 14 residues. V lost 4 bases, J lost 3 bases, and 10 bases lay in between. The germline V gene encodes CDR1 MNHEY and CDR2 SMNVEV (reference sequence). The CDR3 is CASSSWKANQPQHF. The CDR3 nucleotides are TGTGCCAGCAGTTCATGGAAGGCCAATCAGCCCCAGCATTTT.

The rearrangement joins TRBV6-2 or TRBV6-3 to TRBJ2-1, with 10 bases lining up with TRBD2. This CDR3 is 17 amino acids long. The ends lost 6 bases at V and 0 bases at J; junction bases unmatched: 8. Germline CDR1 and CDR2: MNHEY and SVGEGT. This chain's CDR3 is CASSLTSGQSSYNEQFF. The CDR3 DNA sequence: TGTGCCAGCAGCCTGACTAGCGGGCAGAGCTCCTACAATGAGCAGTTCTTC.

This clone has only one observation. V usage is TRBV29-1 and J usage is TRBJ1-1; D is unresolved. Germline V lookup: CDR1 SQVTM, CDR2 ANQGSEA. The CDR3 is made up of 10 amino acids. Trimming shortened V by 4 bases and J by 8 bases, and 8 bases separated the two germline ends. The CDR3 reads CSVGDPEAFF. The CDR3 nucleotides read TGCAGCGTTGGGGATCCGGAAGCTTTCTTT.

The chain couples TRBV18 to TRBJ2-2; 8 bases agree with TRBD1. The germline CDR1 and CDR2 sequences are KGHSH and LQKENI. The CDR3 covers 15 residues. The J segment lost 0 bases and the V segment lost 4 bases, leaving 1 base of the junction unmatched. The CDR3 spells CASSLDRANTGELFF. The CDR3 DNA reads TGTGCCAGCTCACTGGACAGGGCGAACACCGGGGAGCTGTTTTTT.